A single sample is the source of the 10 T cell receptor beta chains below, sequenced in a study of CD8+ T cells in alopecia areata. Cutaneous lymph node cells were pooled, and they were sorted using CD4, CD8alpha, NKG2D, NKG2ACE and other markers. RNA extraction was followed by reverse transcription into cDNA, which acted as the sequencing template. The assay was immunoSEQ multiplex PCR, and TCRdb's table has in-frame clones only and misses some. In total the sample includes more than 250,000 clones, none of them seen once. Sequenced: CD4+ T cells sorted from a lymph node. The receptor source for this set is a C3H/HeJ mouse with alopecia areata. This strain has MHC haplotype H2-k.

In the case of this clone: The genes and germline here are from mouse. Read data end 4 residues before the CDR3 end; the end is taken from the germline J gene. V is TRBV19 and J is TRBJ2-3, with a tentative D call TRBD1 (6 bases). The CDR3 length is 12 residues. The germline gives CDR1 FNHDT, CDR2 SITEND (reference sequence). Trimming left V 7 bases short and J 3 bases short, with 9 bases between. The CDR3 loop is CASVGTAETLYF. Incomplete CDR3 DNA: TGTGCCAGCGTAGGGACAGCAGAA.

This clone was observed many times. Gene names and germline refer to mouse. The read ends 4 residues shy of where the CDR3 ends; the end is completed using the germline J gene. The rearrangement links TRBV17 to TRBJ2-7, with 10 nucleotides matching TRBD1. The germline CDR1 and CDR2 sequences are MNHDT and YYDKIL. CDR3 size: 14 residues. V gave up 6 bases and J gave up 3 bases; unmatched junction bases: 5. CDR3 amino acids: CASRGTGAGYEQYF. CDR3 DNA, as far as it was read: TGTGCTAGCAGGGGGACAGGGGCGGGCTAT.

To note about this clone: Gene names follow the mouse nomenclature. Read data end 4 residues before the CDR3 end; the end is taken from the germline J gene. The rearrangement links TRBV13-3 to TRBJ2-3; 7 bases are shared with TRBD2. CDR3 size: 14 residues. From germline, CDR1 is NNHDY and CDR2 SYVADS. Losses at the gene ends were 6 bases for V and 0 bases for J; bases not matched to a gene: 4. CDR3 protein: CASKGLSSAETLYF. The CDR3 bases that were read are TGTGCCAGCAAGGGACTGTCTAGTGCAGAA.

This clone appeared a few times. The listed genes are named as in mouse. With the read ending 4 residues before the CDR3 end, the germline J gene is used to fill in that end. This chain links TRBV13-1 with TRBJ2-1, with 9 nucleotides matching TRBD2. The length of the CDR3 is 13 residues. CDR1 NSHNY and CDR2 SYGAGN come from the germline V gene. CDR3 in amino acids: CASSDWGGPEQFF. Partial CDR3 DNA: TGTGCCAGCAGTGATTGGGGGGGCCCT.

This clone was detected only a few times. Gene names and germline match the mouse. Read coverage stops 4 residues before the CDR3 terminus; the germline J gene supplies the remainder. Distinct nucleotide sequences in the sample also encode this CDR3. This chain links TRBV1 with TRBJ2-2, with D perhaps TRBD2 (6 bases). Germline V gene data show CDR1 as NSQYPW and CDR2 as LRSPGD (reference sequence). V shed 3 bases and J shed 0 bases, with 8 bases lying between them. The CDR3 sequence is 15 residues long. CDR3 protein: CTCSAGGANTGQLYF. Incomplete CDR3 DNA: TGCACCTGCAGTGCTGGGGGTGCAAACACCGGG. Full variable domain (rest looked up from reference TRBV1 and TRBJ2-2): VTLLEQNPRWRLVPRGQAVNLRCILKNSQYPWMSWYQQDLQKQLQWLFTLRSPGDKEVKSLPGADYLATRVTDTELRLQVANMSQGRTLYCTCSAGGANTGQLYFGEGSKLTVL.

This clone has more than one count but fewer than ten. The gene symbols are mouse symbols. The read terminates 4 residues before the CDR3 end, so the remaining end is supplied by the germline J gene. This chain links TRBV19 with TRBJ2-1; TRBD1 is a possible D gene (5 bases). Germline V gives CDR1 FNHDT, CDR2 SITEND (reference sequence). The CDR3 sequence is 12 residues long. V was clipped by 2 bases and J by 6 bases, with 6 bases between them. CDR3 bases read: TGTGCCAGCAGTATCAGGGTTGCT. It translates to CASSIRVA. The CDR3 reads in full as CASSIRVAEQFF.

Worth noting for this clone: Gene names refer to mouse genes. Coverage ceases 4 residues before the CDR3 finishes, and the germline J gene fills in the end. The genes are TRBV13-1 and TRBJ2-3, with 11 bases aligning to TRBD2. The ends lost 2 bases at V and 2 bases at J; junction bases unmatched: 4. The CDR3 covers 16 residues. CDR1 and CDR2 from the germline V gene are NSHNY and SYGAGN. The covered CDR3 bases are TGTGCCAGCAGTGAAAACTGGGGGGGCTTTGCAGAA. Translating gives CASSENWGGFAE. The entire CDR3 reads CASSENWGGFAETLYF.

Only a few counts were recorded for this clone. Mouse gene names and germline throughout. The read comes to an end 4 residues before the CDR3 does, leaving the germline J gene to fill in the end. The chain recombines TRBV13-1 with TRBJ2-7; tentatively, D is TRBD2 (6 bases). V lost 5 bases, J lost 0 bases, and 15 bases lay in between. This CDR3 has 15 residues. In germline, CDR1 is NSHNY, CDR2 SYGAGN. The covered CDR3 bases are TGTGCCAGCAGGGACCTGGGACTTTTCTCCTAT. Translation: CASRDLGLFSY. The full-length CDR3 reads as CASRDLGLFSYEQYF.

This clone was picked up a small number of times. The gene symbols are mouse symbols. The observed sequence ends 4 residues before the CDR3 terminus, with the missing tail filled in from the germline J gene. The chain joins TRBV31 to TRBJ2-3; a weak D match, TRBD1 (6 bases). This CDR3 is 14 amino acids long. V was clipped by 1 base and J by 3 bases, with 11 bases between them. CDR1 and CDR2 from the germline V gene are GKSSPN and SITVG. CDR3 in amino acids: CAWSRQGWAETLYF. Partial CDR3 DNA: TGTGCCTGGAGTCGCCAGGGGTGGGCAGAA.

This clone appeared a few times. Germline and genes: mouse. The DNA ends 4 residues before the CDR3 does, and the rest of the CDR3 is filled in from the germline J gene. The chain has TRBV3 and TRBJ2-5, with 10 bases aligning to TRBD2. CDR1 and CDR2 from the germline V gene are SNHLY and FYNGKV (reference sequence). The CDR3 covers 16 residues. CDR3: CASSLAGTGEEDTQYF. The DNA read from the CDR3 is TGTGCCAGCAGCTTAGCGGGGACTGGGGAGGAGGAC. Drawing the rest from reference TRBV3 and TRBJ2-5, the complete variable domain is GPKVLQIPSHQIIDMGQMVTLNCDPVSNHLYFYWYKQILGQQMEFLVNFYNGKVMEKSKLFKDQFSVERPDGSYFTLKIQPTALEDSAVYFCASSLAGTGEEDTQYFGPGTRLLVL.